This T cell receptor beta chain was obtained from a study of T-cell reconstitution after alpha-beta-depleted transplantation in children (dated by TCRdb to 2016 to 2018). Concerning the study at large: Using TCR repertoire profiling, the study quantitatively followed how T-cell immune reconstitution unfolded in children after TCRalphabeta/CD19-depleted allogeneic hematopoietic cell transplantation.

CDR1 and CDR2, looked up from the germline V gene, are MNHEY and SVGAGI. From its cysteine to its phenylalanine, the CDR3 spans 15 amino acids. Only CDR3 DNA remains: 45 bases, in frame from the first base. V loses 4 bases at its end and J loses 3 bases; junction bases beyond the gene matches: 8. The paper as a whole reports these results and caveats: Apparently early alphabetaT-cell count recovery about two months after transplant reportedly relied on only several hundred rapidly expanded clones derived from non-depleted graft cells. In some patients, the high TCRbeta diversity seen at day 60 was put down to recipient T cells and intrathymic progenitors that had survived conditioning. The frequencies of hyperexpanded clones fell over the following months, and after one year, T-cell counts and TCRbeta diversity were mostly attributed to newly produced T cells.

The library was produced with PCR. Instrument used: Illumina HiSeq 2500. To normalize quantification of the TCRbeta repertoire, the TCR libraries were built with molecular barcoding that relied on unique molecular identifiers. TCRdb itself trimmed the public reads at Q25 with fastp, ran MiXCR and retained productive beta chains. Each record represents a unique CDR3 protein, reported with the most common genes and DNA among its rows. A total of some 440,000 distinct CDR3 sequences appear in this sample, about a sixth of them only once. The ten largest account for 25% to 35% of the sample. What this sample's treatment or condition label stands for: allogeneic hematopoietic cell transplantation with graft depleted of TCRalphabeta T cells and CD19 B cells. The transplant recipients were children given TCRalphabeta/CD19-depleted allogeneic hematopoietic cell grafts. In its sample, this clonotype was seen many times. Its antigen is currently not known. The record has no base qualities; no much larger clone is one base away.

Recombination joined TRBV6-5 with TRBJ2-5, with 7 bases matching TRBD2. This clonotype originated in a boy less than two years old who had a stem cell transplant for Wiskott-Aldrich syndrome, so the T cells may come from the graft donor. Sequencing used PBMCs, mostly from graft donor cells, obtained 360 days after TCRalphabeta/CD19-depleted stem cell transplant. The CDR3: CASSFWGAGKETQYF. The nucleotide sequence is given as TGTGCCAGCAGTTTCTGGGGAGCGGGGAAAGAGACCCAGTACTTC.